Below are 26 T cell receptor beta chains sequenced from a single sample in a study of somatic mutations in cytotoxic T cells in rheumatoid arthritis. The assay was immunoSEQ multiplex PCR, and TCRdb's table has in-frame clones only and misses some. In the table there are 12,000 or so clones, roughly 68% of which are singletons. Sequenced material: CD8+ T cells sorted from blood. These receptors were collected from a man in his fifties or sixties in good health.

The chain employs TRBV5-1 and TRBJ1-5, with D tentatively TRBD1 (6 bases). CDR3 length equals 15 residues. Trimming shortened V by 4 bases and J by 0 bases, and 11 bases separated the two germline ends. CDR1 and CDR2 from the germline V gene are SGHRS and YFSETQ. DNA for the CDR3: TGCGCCAGCAGCCTCACGGACAGTAGCAATCAGCCCCAGCATTTT. Encoded protein: CASSLTDSSNQPQHF.

V is TRBV28 and J is TRBJ1-1; D gene unclear. Germline CDR1 reads MDHEN; CDR2 reads SYDVKM. With 2 bases removed from V and 2 bases from J, the gap between germline ends came to 9 bases. The CDR3 sequence is 14 residues long. Here the CDR3 DNA reads TGTGCCAGCAGTTTAACACCGACCAACACTGAAGCTTTCTTT. Translation gives CASSLTPTNTEAFF.

The chain couples TRBV28 to TRBJ2-7, with D perhaps TRBD2 (5 bases). Germline V gene sequence: CDR1 MDHEN, CDR2 SYDVKM. CDR3 length: 15 amino acids. V lost 5 bases and J lost 2, with 16 bases in between. The CDR3 protein is CASSPLGRRPYEQYF. CDR3 nucleotide sequence: TGTGCCAGCAGTCCACTAGGCAGGAGACCCTACGAGCAGTACTTC.

V usage is TRBV28 and J usage is TRBJ1-5; possible D gene TRBD1, 6 bases. CDR3 length: 16 residues. With 6 bases removed from V and 0 bases from J, the gap between germline ends came to 15 bases. Germline-derived CDR1 and CDR2 are MDHEN and SYDVKM. CDR3 in amino acids: CASSSTGDYSNQPQHF. The CDR3 coding sequence is TGTGCCAGCAGCTCGACAGGCGACTATAGCAATCAGCCCCAGCATTTT.

This clone appeared a single time. The chain combines TRBV4-3 with TRBJ2-7, with 10 bases that match TRBD2. Trimming at V came to 1 base and at J to 3 bases, leaving 3 bases not matched to a gene. Per germline, CDR1 LGHNA and CDR2 YSLEER. The CDR3 sequence is 15 residues long. The CDR3 reads CASSQVTSGVYEQYF. The CDR3 bases are TGCGCCAGCAGCCAAGTCACTAGCGGGGTCTACGAGCAGTACTTC.

The chain uses TRBV7-8 and TRBJ2-2, with TRBD2 matching 11 bases. The ends lost 5 bases at V and 5 bases at J; junction bases unmatched: 7. Germline CDR1 is SGHVS and CDR2 is FQNEAQ. The CDR3 is 16 amino acids. The CDR3 loop reads CASSPPGLAETGELFF. DNA of the CDR3: TGTGCCAGCAGCCCACCGGGACTAGCGGAGACCGGGGAGCTGTTTTTT. Using reference TRBV7-8 and TRBJ2-2 for the parts outside the CDR3, the full variable domain is GAGVSQSPRYKVAKRGQDVALRCDPISGHVSLFWYQQALGQGPEFLTYFQNEAQLDKSGLPSDRFFAERPEGSVSTLKIQRTQQEDSAVYLCASSPPGLAETGELFFGEGSRLTVL.

The chain uses TRBV4-1 and TRBJ1-3; TRBD1 matches at 7 bases. With 4 bases clipped from V and 0 bases from J, the junction kept 9 bases outside the gene matches. Per the germline V gene, CDR1 is MGHRA and CDR2 is YSYEKL. This CDR3 is built from 17 residues. The CDR3 loop reads CASSLSWEGASGNTIYF. The CDR3, as DNA: TGCGCCAGCAGCCTCTCCTGGGAGGGGGCCTCTGGAAACACCATATATTTT.

The genes are TRBV7-2 and TRBJ1-5; TRBD1 matches 7 bases. Germline loops: CDR1 SGHTA, CDR2 FQGNSA. The CDR3 has 17 residues. The V and J ends lost 1 base and 3 bases, in that order; junction bases with no gene match: 9. CDR3 amino acids: CASSLVVVGQFNQPQHF. CDR3 in DNA: TGTGCCAGCAGCTTAGTGGTAGTGGGACAGTTCAATCAGCCCCAGCATTTT.

V is TRBV5-5 and J is TRBJ2-7; no firm D call. The V end lost 4 bases, the J end lost 3 bases, and 11 bases lay between the germline ends. This CDR3 contains 13 residues. CDR1 is SGHKS and CDR2 is YYEKEE in the germline V gene (reference sequence). The CDR3 loop reads CASSLDGYYEQYF. The CDR3 DNA follows: TGTGCCAGCAGCCTTGATGGGTACTACGAGCAGTACTTC.

This clone has only one observation. The V call is TRBV7-6, the J call TRBJ2-3; D uncertain. V was cut by 3 bases and J by 0 bases, with 13 bases left in between. The CDR3 has 16 amino acids. CDR1 and CDR2 (germline): SGHVS, FNYEAQ. The CDR3 loop reads CASSLSRLASTDTQYF. CDR3 in DNA: TGTGCCAGCAGCTTGAGTCGGCTTGCTAGCACAGATACGCAGTATTTT.

V usage is TRBV4-3 and J usage is TRBJ2-6; the D gene is possibly TRBD2 (6 bases). The germline CDR1 and CDR2 sequences are LGHNA and YSLEER. The CDR3 is made up of 16 amino acids. V lost 2 bases to trimming and J lost 2 bases, with 10 bases between them. The chain's CDR3 is CASSQLGGTGANVLTF. CDR3 nucleotides: TGCGCCAGCAGCCAACTGGGGGGAACTGGGGCCAACGTCCTGACTTTC.

The chain combines TRBV2 with TRBJ2-5; D is ambiguous. Germline CDR1 reads SNHLY; CDR2 reads FYNNEI. Trimming cost V 6 bases and J 1 base, with 12 bases left between them. The CDR3 is made up of 14 amino acids. In DNA form, the CDR3 reads TGTGCCAGCAGCCCCTTGGAAGCCCAAGAGACCCAGTACTTC. Protein sequence: CASSPLEAQETQYF.

Within the sample, this clone is hyperexpanded (1% or more). As DNA, the CDR3 is TGTGCCAGCAGCTTAGATGGGACAGGGGAGAACACTGAAGCTTTCTTT. Protein product: CASSLDGTGENTEAFF. This sequence joins TRBV13 and TRBJ1-1; 10 bases are a match to TRBD1. The V segment lost 1 base and the J segment 1 base; nucleotides outside the gene matches: 3. This CDR3 spans 16 amino acids. Germline CDR1 and CDR2: PRHDT and FYEKMQ (reference sequence).

A single count supports this clone. The chain is built from TRBV6-5 and TRBJ1-1; D is ambiguous. Trimming shortened V by 2 bases and J by 5 bases, and 6 bases separated the two germline ends. Per germline, CDR1 MNHEY and CDR2 SVGAGI. The CDR3 is made up of 12 amino acids. The DNA of the CDR3 is TGTGCCAGCAGTTACATGGGAACTGAAGCTTTCTTT. Translation: CASSYMGTEAFF.

The chain is built from TRBV5-1 and TRBJ2-7; 7 positions match TRBD1. V lost 0 bases, J lost 1 base, and 1 base stayed unmatched. The CDR3 runs 14 residues. Per the germline V gene, CDR1 is SGHRS and CDR2 is YFSETQ. The CDR3 is CASSLGGQSYEQYF. The CDR3 DNA is TGCGCCAGCAGCTTGGGGGGACAGTCCTACGAGCAGTACTTC.

J is TRBJ2-1 and V is TRBV9; the D gene is possibly TRBD2 (5 bases). The CDR3 spans 18 residues. V was pared by 0 bases and J by 0 bases, with 16 bases between. Per the germline V gene, CDR1 is SGDLS and CDR2 is YYNGEE. The CDR3 region is CASSVGGPGLSSYNEQFF. In DNA form, the CDR3 reads TGTGCCAGCAGCGTAGGAGGCCCGGGGTTGAGCTCCTACAATGAGCAGTTCTTC.

CDR3 sequence (DNA): TGTGCCAGCAGTGCGGAACTAGGGGTTTACACCGGGGAGCTGTTTTTT. Its protein product is CASSAELGVYTGELFF. The chain joins TRBV2 to TRBJ2-2; D may correspond to TRBD1 or TRBD2 (5 bases each). The CDR3 has 16 residues. Germline CDR1 and CDR2: SNHLY and FYNNEI. V was pared by 4 bases and J by 3 bases, with 15 bases between.

The gene calls are TRBV7-9 and TRBJ2-7; D call uncertain. Trimming left V 5 bases short and J 3 bases short, with 11 bases between. CDR3 length: 13 amino acids. The germline V gene has CDR1 SEHNR and CDR2 FQNEAQ (reference sequence). The CDR3 reads CASSKQISYEQYF. As DNA, the CDR3 is TGTGCCAGCAGCAAACAAATTAGCTACGAGCAGTACTTC.

The chain employs TRBV15 and TRBJ1-1, with TRBD1 identical over 7 bases. Germline V gives CDR1 LNHNV, CDR2 YYDKDF (reference sequence). The CDR3 spans 16 residues. V was clipped by 1 base and J by 1 base; unmatched bases: 6. DNA for the CDR3: TGTGCCACCAGCAGAGGAGCACAGGGGACGAACACTGAAGCTTTCTTT. Translating gives CATSRGAQGTNTEAFF.

The chain uses TRBV7-6 and TRBJ2-5; no clear D gene. Germline assignment: CDR1 SGHVS and CDR2 FNYEAQ. This CDR3 is built from 14 residues. V was cut by 1 base and J by 5 bases, with 11 bases left in between. The CDR3 DNA reads TGTGCCAGCAGCTTAGTGTCCGCGCAGGAGACCCAGTACTTC. Translating it yields CASSLVSAQETQYF.

This rearrangement joins TRBV9 to TRBJ2-5; 9 nucleotides agree with TRBD1. This CDR3 contains 15 residues. The V gene's germline CDR1 is SGDLS and CDR2 YYNGEE. Losses at the gene ends were 2 bases for V and 4 bases for J; bases not matched to a gene: 6. The CDR3 region is CASSVGQGFLETQYF. The CDR3 region has the DNA TGTGCCAGCAGCGTGGGACAGGGATTTTTAGAGACCCAGTACTTC.

The J gene is TRBJ2-1, the V gene TRBV27; D unclear. Trimming took off 3 bases at V and 4 bases at J, with 7 bases between the two ends. The CDR3 runs 13 residues. Germline lookup yields CDR1 MNHEY and CDR2 SMNVEV (reference sequence). CDR3 sequence: CASSFQGYNEQFF. The CDR3 DNA reads TGTGCCAGCAGTTTCCAAGGATACAATGAGCAGTTCTTC.

The chain joins TRBV5-5 to TRBJ2-7; 13 bases align to TRBD2. Looked up from germline, CDR1 is SGHKS and CDR2 is YYEKEE (reference sequence). The CDR3 is 14 amino acids. Losses at the gene ends were 5 bases for V and 5 bases for J; bases not matched to a gene: 4. The CDR3: CASRPGLAGHEQYF. Here the CDR3 DNA reads TGTGCCAGCAGGCCGGGACTAGCGGGACACGAGCAGTACTTC.

In its sample, this clone was seen a few times. The V call is TRBV5-1, the J call TRBJ1-5; possible D gene TRBD1, 5 bases. The CDR3 sequence is 16 residues long. Germline assignment: CDR1 SGHRS and CDR2 YFSETQ. The V gene lost 4 bases and the J gene lost 0 bases, with 14 bases spanning the gap. CDR3 nucleotides: TGCGCCAGCAGCGAACCCAGGGATTATAGCAATCAGCCCCAGCATTTT. As protein: CASSEPRDYSNQPQHF.

This chain joins TRBV23-1 and TRBJ2-7; 10 bases align to TRBD1. TRBV23-1 is marked as an open reading frame, function uncertain. With V trimmed by 4 bases and J by 6 bases, 9 bases remained unmatched. The length of the CDR3 is 15 residues. The CDR3 loop is CASSLPGTGEPEQYF. The CDR3 nucleotides are TGCGCCAGCAGTCTACCCGGGACAGGGGAGCCCGAGCAGTACTTC.

This clone is judged medium-sized. The rearrangement uses TRBV19 and TRBJ2-7, with TRBD1 matching 9 bases. In germline, CDR1 is LNHDA, CDR2 SQIVND (reference sequence). The CDR3 is 14 amino acids. V was pared by 5 bases and J by 7 bases, with 9 bases of the junction left unmatched. CDR3 bases: TGTGCCAGTAGTGAGGGACAGGGATTCGAAGAGCAGTACTTC. Protein: CASSEGQGFEEQYF. The full variable domain, with the rest looked up from reference TRBV19 and TRBJ2-7, is DGGITQSPKYLFRKEGQNVTLSCEQNLNHDAMYWYRQDPGQGLRLIYYSQIVNDFQKGDIAEGYSVSREKKESFPLTVTSAQKNPTAFYLCASSEGQGFEEQYFGPGTRLTVT.